This T cell receptor (beta chain) was captured in a study of T cells in Graves' hyperthyroidism and ophthalmopathy. Background on the study: Any treatment followed the collection of peripheral blood at initial diagnosis.

Amplification yielded TCR beta CDR3 regions, with RNA transcripts as the source. HTBI primers were the set used in a first-round RT-PCR of the TCR CDR3. Using its own MiXCR run on the multiplex PCR reads, TCRdb lists one record per CDR3 protein. The table shows fewer than 400,000 distinct CDR3 sequences, with approximately 25% occurring only once. This clonotype was picked up a small number of times. Sequencing was done on a sample of blood. This TCR was recovered from a middle-aged man with Graves' hyperthyroidism.

The CDR3 sequence is CASAPGLVSGNTIYF. The CDR3 coding sequence is TGTGCCAGCGCCCCAGGGTTAGTCTCTGGAAACACCATATATTTT. The rearrangement joins TRBV6-2 or TRBV6-3 to TRBJ1-3; D may be TRBD1 (5 bases). CDR3 size: 15 residues. From germline, CDR1 is MNHEY and CDR2 SVGEGT. The V end was cut by 8 bases, the J end by 0 bases, with 14 bases between.